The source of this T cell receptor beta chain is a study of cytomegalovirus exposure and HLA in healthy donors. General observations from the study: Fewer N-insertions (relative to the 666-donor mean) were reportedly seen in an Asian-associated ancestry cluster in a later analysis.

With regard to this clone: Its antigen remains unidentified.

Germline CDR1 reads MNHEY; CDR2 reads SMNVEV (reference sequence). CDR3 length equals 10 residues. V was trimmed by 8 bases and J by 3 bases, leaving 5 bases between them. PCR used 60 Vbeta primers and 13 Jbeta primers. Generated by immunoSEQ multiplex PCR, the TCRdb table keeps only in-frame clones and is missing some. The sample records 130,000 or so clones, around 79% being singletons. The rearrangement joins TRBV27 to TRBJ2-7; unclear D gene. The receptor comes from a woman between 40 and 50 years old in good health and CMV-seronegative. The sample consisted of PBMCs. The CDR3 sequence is CASFRYEQYF. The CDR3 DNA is TGTGCCAGCTTCCGCTACGAGCAGTACTTC.